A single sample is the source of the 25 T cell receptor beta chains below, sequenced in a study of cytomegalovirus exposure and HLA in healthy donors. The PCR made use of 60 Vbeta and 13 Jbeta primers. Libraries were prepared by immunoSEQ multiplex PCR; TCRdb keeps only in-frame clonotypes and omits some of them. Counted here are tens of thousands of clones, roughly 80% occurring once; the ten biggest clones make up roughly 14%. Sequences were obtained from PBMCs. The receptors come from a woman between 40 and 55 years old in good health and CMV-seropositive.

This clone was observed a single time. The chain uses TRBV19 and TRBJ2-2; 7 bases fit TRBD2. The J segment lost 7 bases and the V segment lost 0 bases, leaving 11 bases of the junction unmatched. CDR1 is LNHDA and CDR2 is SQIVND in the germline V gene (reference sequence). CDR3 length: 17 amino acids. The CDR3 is CASSIDRAAGDGGELFF. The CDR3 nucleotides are TGTGCCAGTAGTATAGACAGGGCGGCGGGAGATGGCGGGGAGCTGTTTTTT.

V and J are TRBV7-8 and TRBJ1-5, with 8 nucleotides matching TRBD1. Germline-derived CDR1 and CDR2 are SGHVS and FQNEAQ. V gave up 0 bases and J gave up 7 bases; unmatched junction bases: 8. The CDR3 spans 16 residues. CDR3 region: CASSLARGQVGQPQHF. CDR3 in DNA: TGTGCCAGCAGCTTAGCGCGGGGACAGGTGGGCCAGCCCCAGCATTTT.

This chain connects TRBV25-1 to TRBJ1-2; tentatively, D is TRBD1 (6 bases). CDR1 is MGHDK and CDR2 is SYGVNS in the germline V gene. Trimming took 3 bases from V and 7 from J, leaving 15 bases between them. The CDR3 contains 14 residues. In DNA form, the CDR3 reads TGTGCCAGCAGTGACTACACAGGGTCGGGTGGCTACACCTTC. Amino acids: CASSDYTGSGGYTF.

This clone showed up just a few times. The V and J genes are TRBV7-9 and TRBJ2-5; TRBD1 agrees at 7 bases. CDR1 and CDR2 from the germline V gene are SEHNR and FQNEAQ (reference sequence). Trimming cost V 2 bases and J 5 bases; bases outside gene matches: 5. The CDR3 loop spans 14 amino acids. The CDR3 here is CASSLKGARETQYF. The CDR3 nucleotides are TGTGCCAGCAGCTTAAAGGGGGCGCGTGAGACCCAGTACTTC.

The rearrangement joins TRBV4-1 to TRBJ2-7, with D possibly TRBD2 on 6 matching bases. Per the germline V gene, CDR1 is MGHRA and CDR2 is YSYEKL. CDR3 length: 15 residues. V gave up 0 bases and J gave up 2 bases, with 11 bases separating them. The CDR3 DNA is TGCGCCAGCAGCCAAGATACTAGCAGACCCTACGAGCAGTACTTC. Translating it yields CASSQDTSRPYEQYF.

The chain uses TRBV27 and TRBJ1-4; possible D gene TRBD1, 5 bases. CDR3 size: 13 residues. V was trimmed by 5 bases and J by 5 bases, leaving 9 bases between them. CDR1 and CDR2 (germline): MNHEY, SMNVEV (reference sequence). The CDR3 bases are TGTGCCAGCAGTCCCACAGGAAATGAAAAACTGTTTTTT. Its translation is CASSPTGNEKLFF.

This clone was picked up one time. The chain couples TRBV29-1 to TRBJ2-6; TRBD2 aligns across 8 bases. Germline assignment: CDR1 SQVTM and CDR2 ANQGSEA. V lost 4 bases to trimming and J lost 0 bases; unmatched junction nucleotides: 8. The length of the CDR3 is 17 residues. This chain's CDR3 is CSVATSGLASGANVLTF. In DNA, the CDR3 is TGCAGCGTTGCTACTAGCGGCCTAGCCTCTGGGGCCAACGTCCTGACTTTC.

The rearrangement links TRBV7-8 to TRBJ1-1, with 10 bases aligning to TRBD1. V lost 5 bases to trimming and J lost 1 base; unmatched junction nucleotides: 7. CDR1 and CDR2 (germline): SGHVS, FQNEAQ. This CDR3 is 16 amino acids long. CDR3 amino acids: CASSARDRGSNTEAFF. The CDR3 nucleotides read TGTGCCAGCAGCGCCCGGGACAGGGGTTCGAACACTGAAGCTTTCTTT.

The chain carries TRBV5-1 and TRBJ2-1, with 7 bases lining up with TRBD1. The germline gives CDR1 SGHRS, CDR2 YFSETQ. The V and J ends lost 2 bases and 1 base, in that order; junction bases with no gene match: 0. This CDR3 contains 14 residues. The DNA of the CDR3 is TGCGCCAGCAGCTTACAGGGGTCCTACAATGAGCAGTTCTTC. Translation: CASSLQGSYNEQFF.

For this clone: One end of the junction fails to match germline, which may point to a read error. CDR3: CASSLQTTESGNTIYF. DNA for the CDR3: TGTGCTAGCAGCTTGCAAACGACTGAGTCTGGAAACACCATATATTTT. The chain recombines TRBV7-7 with TRBJ1-3; no reliable D call. The CDR3 spans 16 residues. Germline-derived CDR1 and CDR2 are SSHAT and FNYEAQ (reference sequence).

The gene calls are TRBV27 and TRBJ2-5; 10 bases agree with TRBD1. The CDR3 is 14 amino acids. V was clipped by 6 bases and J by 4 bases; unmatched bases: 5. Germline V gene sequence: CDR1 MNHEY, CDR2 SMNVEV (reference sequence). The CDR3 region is CASRRQGAGETQYF. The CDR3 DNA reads TGTGCCAGCAGACGACAGGGGGCAGGAGAGACCCAGTACTTC.

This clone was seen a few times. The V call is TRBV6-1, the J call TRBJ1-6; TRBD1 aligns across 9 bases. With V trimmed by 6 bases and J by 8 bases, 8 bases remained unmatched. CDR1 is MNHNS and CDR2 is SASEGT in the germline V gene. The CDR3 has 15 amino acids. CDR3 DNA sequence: TGTGCCAGCAGGGCAATTACAGGGGGCGATTCACCCCTCCACTTT. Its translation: CASRAITGGDSPLHF.

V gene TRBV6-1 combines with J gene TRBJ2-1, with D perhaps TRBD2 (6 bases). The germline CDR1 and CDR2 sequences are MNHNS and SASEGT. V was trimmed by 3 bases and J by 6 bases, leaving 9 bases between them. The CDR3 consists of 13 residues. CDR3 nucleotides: TGTGCCAGCAGTGAGTCCGGGGGCAATGAGCAGTTCTTC. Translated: CASSESGGNEQFF.

The chain's CDR3 is CASSLWTVGENTEAFF. CDR3 in DNA: TGTGCCAGCAGCTTGTGGACAGTGGGGGAGAACACTGAAGCTTTCTTT. This rearrangement joins TRBV5-4 to TRBJ1-1, with a possible D match to TRBD1 (6 bases). This CDR3 region has 16 residues. Germline V gives CDR1 SGHNT, CDR2 YYREEE (reference sequence). With 1 base removed from V and 1 base from J, the gap between germline ends came to 14 bases.

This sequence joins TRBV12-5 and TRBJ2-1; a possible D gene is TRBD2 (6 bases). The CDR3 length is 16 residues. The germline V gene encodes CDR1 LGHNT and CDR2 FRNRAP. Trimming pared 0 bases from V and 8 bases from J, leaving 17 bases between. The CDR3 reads CASGLVRSTGVDEQFF. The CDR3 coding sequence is TGTGCTAGTGGTTTGGTACGATCAACGGGGGTGGATGAGCAGTTCTTC.

CDR3 nucleotide sequence: TGCAGTGCTAGGGACAAAGATCTCCAGCATTTT. Encoded protein: CSARDKDLQHF. This chain connects TRBV20-1 to TRBJ1-5, with a weak D call TRBD1 (5 bases). Germline V gene sequence: CDR1 DFQATT, CDR2 SNEGSKA (reference sequence). This CDR3 contains 11 residues. V shed 3 bases and J shed 12 bases, with 12 bases lying between them.

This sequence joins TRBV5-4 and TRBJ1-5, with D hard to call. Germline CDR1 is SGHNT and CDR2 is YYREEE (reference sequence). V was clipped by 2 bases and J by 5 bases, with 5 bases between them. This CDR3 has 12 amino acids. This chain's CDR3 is CASSFGDQPQHF. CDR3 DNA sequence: TGTGCCAGCAGCTTTGGAGATCAGCCCCAGCATTTT. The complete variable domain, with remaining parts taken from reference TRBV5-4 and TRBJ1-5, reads ETGVTQSPTHLIKTRGQQVTLRCSSQSGHNTVSWYQQALGQGPQFIFQYYREEENGRGNFPPRFSGLQFPNYSSELNVNALELDDSALYLCASSFGDQPQHFGDGTRLSIL.

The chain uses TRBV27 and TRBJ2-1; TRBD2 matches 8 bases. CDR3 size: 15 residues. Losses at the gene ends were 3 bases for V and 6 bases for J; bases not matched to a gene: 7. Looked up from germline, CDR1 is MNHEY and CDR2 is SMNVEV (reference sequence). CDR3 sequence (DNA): TGTGCCAGCAGTTTTTTGGGGACTAGGCTCAATGAGCAGTTCTTC. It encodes CASSFLGTRLNEQFF.

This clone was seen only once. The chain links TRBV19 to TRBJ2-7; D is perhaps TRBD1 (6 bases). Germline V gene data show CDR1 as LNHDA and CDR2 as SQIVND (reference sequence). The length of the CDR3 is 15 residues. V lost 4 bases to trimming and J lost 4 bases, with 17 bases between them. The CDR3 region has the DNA TGTGCCAGTAGTACCTTACAGGGAGTTGGGTACGAGCAGTACTTC. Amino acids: CASSTLQGVGYEQYF. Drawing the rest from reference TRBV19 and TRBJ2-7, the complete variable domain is DGGITQSPKYLFRKEGQNVTLSCEQNLNHDAMYWYRQDPGQGLRLIYYSQIVNDFQKGDIAEGYSVSREKKESFPLTVTSAQKNPTAFYLCASSTLQGVGYEQYFGPGTRLTVT.

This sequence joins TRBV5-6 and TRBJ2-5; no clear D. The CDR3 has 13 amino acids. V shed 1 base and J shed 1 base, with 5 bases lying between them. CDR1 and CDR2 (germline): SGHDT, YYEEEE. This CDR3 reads CASSLNIQETQYF. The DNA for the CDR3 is TGTGCCAGCAGCTTGAATATCCAAGAGACCCAGTACTTC.

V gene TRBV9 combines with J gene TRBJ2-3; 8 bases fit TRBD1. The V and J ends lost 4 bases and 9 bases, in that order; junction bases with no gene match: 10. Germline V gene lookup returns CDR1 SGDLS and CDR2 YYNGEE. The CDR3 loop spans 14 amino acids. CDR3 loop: CASSPGTGDGTQYF. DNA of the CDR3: TGTGCCAGCAGCCCCGGGACAGGTGATGGGACGCAGTATTTT.

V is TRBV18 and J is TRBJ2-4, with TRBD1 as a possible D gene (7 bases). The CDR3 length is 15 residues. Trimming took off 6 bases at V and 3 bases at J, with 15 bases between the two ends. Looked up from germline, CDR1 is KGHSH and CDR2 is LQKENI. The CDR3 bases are TGTGCCAGCTCCGACAGGGATAGCGGCAAAAACATTCAGTACTTC. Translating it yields CASSDRDSGKNIQYF.

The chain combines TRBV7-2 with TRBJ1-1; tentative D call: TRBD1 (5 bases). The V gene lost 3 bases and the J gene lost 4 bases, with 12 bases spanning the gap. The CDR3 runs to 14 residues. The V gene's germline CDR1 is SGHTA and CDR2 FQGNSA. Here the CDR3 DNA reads TGTGCCAGCAGCTTGGGACTAGGGAGCACTGAAGCTTTCTTT. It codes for CASSLGLGSTEAFF.

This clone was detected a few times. The CDR3 loop reads CASSSPDRTYEQYF. The DNA of the CDR3 is TGTGCCAGCAGCTCCCCCGACAGGACCTACGAGCAGTACTTC. The genes are TRBV27 and TRBJ2-7, with D perhaps TRBD1 (6 bases). Trimming took 6 bases from V and 2 from J, leaving 14 bases between them. The CDR3 sequence is 14 residues long. Germline assignment: CDR1 MNHEY and CDR2 SMNVEV (reference sequence).

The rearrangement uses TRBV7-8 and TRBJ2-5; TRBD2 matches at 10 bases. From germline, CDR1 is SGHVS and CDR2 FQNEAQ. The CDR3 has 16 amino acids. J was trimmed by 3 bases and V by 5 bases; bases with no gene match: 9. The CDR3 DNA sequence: TGTGCCAGCAGCCGAACAAGCGGGAGGGACGAAGAGACCCAGTACTTC. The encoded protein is CASSRTSGRDEETQYF.